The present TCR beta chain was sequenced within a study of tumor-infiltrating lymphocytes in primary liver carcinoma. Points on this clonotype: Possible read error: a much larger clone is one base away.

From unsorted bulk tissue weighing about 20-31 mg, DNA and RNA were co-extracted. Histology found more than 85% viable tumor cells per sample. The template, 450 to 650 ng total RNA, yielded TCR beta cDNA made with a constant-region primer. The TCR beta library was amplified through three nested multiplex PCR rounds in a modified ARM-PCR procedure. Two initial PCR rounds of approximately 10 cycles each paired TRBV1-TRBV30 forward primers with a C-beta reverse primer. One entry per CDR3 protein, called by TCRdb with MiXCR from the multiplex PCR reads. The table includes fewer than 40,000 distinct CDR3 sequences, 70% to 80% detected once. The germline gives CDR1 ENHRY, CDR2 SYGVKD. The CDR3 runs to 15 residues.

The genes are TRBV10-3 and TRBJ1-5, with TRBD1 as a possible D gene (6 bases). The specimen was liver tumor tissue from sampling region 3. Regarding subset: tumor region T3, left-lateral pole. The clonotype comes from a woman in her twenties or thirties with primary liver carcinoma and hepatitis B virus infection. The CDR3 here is CAFSESLQGGQPQHF. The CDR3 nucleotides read TGTGCCTTCAGTGAGTCTCTACAGGGCGGTCAGCCCCAGCATTTT.